This TCR beta chain came from a study of vaccination and CD4 T cells after COVID-19. On this clonotype itself: Its cognate antigen is unknown.

V shed 5 bases and J shed 7 bases, with 12 bases lying between them. CDR1 MNHEY and CDR2 SVGEGT come from the germline V gene. This CDR3 comprises 13 residues. Documented treatment: approximately 9-day PBMC culture with coronavirus spike peptide pools or control peptides (ViraFEST assay). ViraFEST used peptide pools to expand antigen-specific T cells before TCR sequencing. An Oncomine TCR Beta short-read assay was used to sequence the DNA from cultured CD4+ T cells. TCRdb re-derived calls from the PCR reads in MiXCR, one entry per CDR3 protein. This table has around 19,000 distinct CDR3 sequences, roughly 50% appearing once.

The J gene is TRBJ1-5, the V gene TRBV6-2 or TRBV6-3, with D hard to call. This clonotype was obtained from a human donor who had recovered from COVID-19. The sequencing input was CD4+ T cells from blood, cultured in vitro. The DNA of the CDR3 is TGTGCCAGCAGTGTCCGTGACCGCCAGCCCCAGCATTTT. This sequence encodes CASSVRDRQPQHF.